The clone carrying this TCR beta chain was seen at least ten times. Its specificity is not known. The data stem from a study of T cells in Graves' hyperthyroidism and ophthalmopathy. General study findings and limits: Among clonotypes expanded in thyroid above 0.001, most were also found in blood.

Hyperthyroidism patients were newly diagnosed, had disease duration under 2 months, and were aged 18 to 65 years. Pregnant or lactating patients were excluded, as were those with uncontrolled infection or other autoimmune disease. Amplification targeted TCR beta CDR3 regions from RNA transcripts. A set of HTBI primers served as the primers for a first-round RT-PCR of the TCR CDR3. TCRdb recomputed calls from the multiplex PCR reads with MiXCR, one row per CDR3 protein. The table shows approximately 400,000 distinct CDR3 sequences, with around 16% occurring only once. Trimming stripped 3 bases from V and 8 bases from J, with 14 bases between. The germline V gene has CDR1 DFQATT and CDR2 SNEGSKA (reference sequence). This CDR3 has 13 residues.

The rearrangement joins TRBV20-1 to TRBJ2-1; TRBD1 might be the D (6 bases). The sample taken for sequencing was blood. The receptor comes from a young woman with Graves' hyperthyroidism. The CDR3 loop reads CSASGQTNHEQFF. DNA for the CDR3: TGCAGTGCTAGCGGACAGACAAACCATGAGCAGTTCTTC.